This entry lists 5 T cell receptor beta chains sequenced from one sample in a study of blood T cell repertoires in COVID-19. TCRdb keeps only in-frame clones here, not all; method: immunoSEQ multiplex PCR. The top ten hold 3% to 4.5% of the sample, which has about 160,000 clones, roughly 87% seen once. Material for sequencing was peripheral blood. The receptors here all came from a woman aged 55-70 years who had recovered from COVID-19.

The CDR3 DNA is TGTGCCAGCAGTCCAGGGCTATCCTATAATTCACCCCTCCACTTT. Amino acids: CASSPGLSYNSPLHF. V is TRBV6-5 and J is TRBJ1-6; possibly TRBD1 for D (5 bases). The CDR3 extends over 15 amino acids. The germline V gene encodes CDR1 MNHEY and CDR2 SVGAGI. Between the trimmed V and J ends, which lost 5 bases and 1 base, there was a span of 9 bases.

This clone was recorded only once. The gene calls are TRBV6-5 and TRBJ1-3, with TRBD1 matching over 10 bases. Trimming at V came to 5 bases and at J to 5 bases, leaving 6 bases not matched to a gene. Germline CDR1 is MNHEY and CDR2 is SVGAGI. The CDR3 length is 15 residues. The CDR3 region is CASSTRTGGRNTIYF. The CDR3 DNA sequence: TGTGCCAGCAGTACAAGGACAGGGGGAAGAAACACCATATATTTT.

This clone was picked up one time. The V call is TRBV9, the J call TRBJ2-7; D might be TRBD2 (5 bases). The CDR3 extends over 13 amino acids. The V and J ends lost 0 bases and 2 bases respectively, with 6 bases between them. From germline, CDR1 is SGDLS and CDR2 YYNGEE. CDR3 region: CASSVGLTYEQYF. The CDR3 coding sequence is TGTGCCAGCAGCGTAGGACTAACCTACGAGCAGTACTTC.

The chain uses TRBV5-4 and TRBJ2-2; TRBD1 matches at 7 bases. The CDR3 totals 16 residues. Unmatched junction bases numbered 5, after V lost 2 bases and J lost 1 base. Germline loops: CDR1 SGHNT, CDR2 YYREEE (reference sequence). In DNA form, the CDR3 reads TGTGCCAGCAGCTTCCTGACAGGGTGGAACACCGGGGAGCTGTTTTTT. Residues: CASSFLTGWNTGELFF.

This chain links TRBV6-5 with TRBJ1-5; 8 bases fit TRBD1. The CDR3 runs 15 residues. V was pared by 6 bases and J by 1 base, with 5 bases of the junction left unmatched. Per germline, CDR1 MNHEY and CDR2 SVGAGI. The CDR3, as DNA: TGTGCCAGCAGCCAACAGGGGGGGAGCAATCAGCCCCAGCATTTT. This gives the protein CASSQQGGSNQPQHF.